A single sample gave rise to the 12 T cell receptor beta chains below, sequenced in a study of Ad26.COV2.S vaccination and SARS-CoV-2 variants. Produced via immunoSEQ multiplex PCR; TCRdb's table is partial and in-frame only. Of about 350,000 clones in the sample, approximately 86% were seen once. Treatment here: around 19 received Ad26.COV2.S at low or high dose, single or two shots; about 5 received placebo; per-sample allocation not given. The samples were gathered on day 63 after the first injection of vaccine or placebo. Source: peripheral blood, taken in a trial of Ad26.COV2.S vaccine versus placebo. The receptors here all came from a person between 18 and 65 years old who received the Ad26.COV2.S COVID-19 vaccine or a placebo.

The rearrangement links TRBV10-2 to TRBJ2-1, with D possibly matching TRBD1 (5 bases). The V gene lost 7 bases and the J gene lost 5 bases, with 6 bases spanning the gap. This CDR3 has 11 amino acids. Germline CDR1 reads WSHSY; CDR2 reads SAAADI. The CDR3 loop reads CASTGNNEQFF. CDR3 nucleotides: TGCGCCAGCACAGGGAACAATGAGCAGTTCTTC.

CDR3 coding DNA: TGTGCCAGCAGCTTAGTGCGGGAGGCCTCGGAGACCCAGTACTTC. Its protein is CASSLVREASETQYF. The J gene is TRBJ2-5, the V gene TRBV7-9; 8 nucleotides align to TRBD2. This CDR3 region has 15 residues. The ends lost 1 base at V and 5 bases at J; junction bases unmatched: 6. CDR1 is SEHNR, CDR2 FQNEAQ, per germline (reference sequence).

This clone was counted only a few times. The V gene is TRBV12-3 or TRBV12-4, the J gene TRBJ1-4, with D unclear. Trimming left V 4 bases short and J 7 bases short, with 7 bases between. CDR3 length: 12 residues. The CDR3 region is CASSSQIEKLFF. Written as DNA, the CDR3 is TGTGCCAGCAGTTCACAGATTGAAAAACTGTTTTTT.

This chain uses TRBV28 with TRBJ2-7; 10 bases fit TRBD1. The V gene's germline CDR1 is MDHEN and CDR2 SYDVKM. V lost 3 bases and J lost 5; bases outside the gene matches: 10. The CDR3 is 16 residues long. The CDR3, as DNA: TGTGCCAGCAGTTTGTCCCCGGGACAGGGGCGGGACGAGCAGTACTTC. Translation: CASSLSPGQGRDEQYF.

The V and J genes are TRBV27 and TRBJ1-1; TRBD1 aligns across 10 bases. The ends lost 6 bases at V and 2 bases at J; junction bases unmatched: 9. This CDR3 is 16 amino acids long. The germline gives CDR1 MNHEY, CDR2 SMNVEV (reference sequence). Here the CDR3 reads CASSPRTGGFNTEAFF. The CDR3 DNA reads TGTGCCAGCAGCCCTAGGACAGGGGGGTTTAACACTGAAGCTTTCTTT.

The chain employs TRBV7-9 and TRBJ2-7; weak D call: TRBD1 (5 bases). CDR3 length: 17 residues. Germline loops: CDR1 SEHNR, CDR2 FQNEAQ (reference sequence). Trimming cost V 2 bases and J 0 bases, with 17 bases left between them. CDR3: CASSLRVRQGNSYEQYF. The CDR3 nucleotides are TGTGCCAGCAGCTTAAGGGTTAGGCAGGGCAACTCCTACGAGCAGTACTTC. The variable domain in full, completed from reference TRBV7-9 and TRBJ2-7, reads DTGVSQNPRHKITKRGQNVTFRCDPISEHNRLYWYRQTLGQGPEFLTYFQNEAQLEKSRLLSDRFSAERPKGSFSTLEIQRTEQGDSAMYLCASSLRVRQGNSYEQYFGPGTRLTVT.

The V call is TRBV25-1, the J call TRBJ1-2; D is uncertain. Germline loops: CDR1 MGHDK, CDR2 SYGVNS. This CDR3 comprises 14 residues. Trimming pared 5 bases from V and 4 bases from J, leaving 14 bases between. The DNA of the CDR3 is TGTGCCAGCAGTCGCAACGACGGATTCTATGGCTACACCTTC. This gives the protein CASSRNDGFYGYTF.

This chain uses TRBV3-1 (or the pseudogene TRBV3-2) with TRBJ2-3, with D possibly TRBD2 on 7 matching bases. CDR1 and CDR2 from the germline V gene are LGHDT and YNNKEL (reference sequence). The CDR3 is made up of 16 amino acids. Deletions cut 5 bases from V and 2 bases from J, with 17 bases between. CDR3 in DNA: TGTGCCAGCAGCTCCCCAACGGGGGGCCACACAGATACGCAGTATTTT. Its protein product is CASSSPTGGHTDTQYF.

This rearrangement joins TRBV6-6 to TRBJ1-3; D is possibly TRBD1 (5 bases). The V and J ends lost 6 bases and 4 bases respectively, with 16 bases between them. The CDR3 consists of 15 residues. Per the germline V gene, CDR1 is MNHNY and CDR2 is SVGAGI (reference sequence). The CDR3 nucleotides are TGTGCCAGCAGGAAAAGCGGGGCCGACGGAAACACCATATATTTT. As protein: CASRKSGADGNTIYF.

This rearrangement joins TRBV11-2 to TRBJ2-7; D might be TRBD2 (6 bases). Trimming left V 0 bases short and J 5 bases short, with 14 bases between. CDR1 is SGHAT, CDR2 FQNNGV, per germline. The CDR3 sequence is 15 residues long. The CDR3 loop reads CASSLDTTTRHEQYF. The CDR3 nucleotides are TGTGCCAGCAGCTTAGATACGACGACTAGGCACGAGCAGTACTTC.

The V and J genes are TRBV24-1 and TRBJ2-1, with no clear D. Looked up from germline, CDR1 is KGHDR and CDR2 is SFDVKD. This CDR3 spans 12 amino acids. V shed 4 bases and J shed 8 bases, with 8 bases lying between them. The CDR3 spells CATSERTDEQFF. CDR3 bases: TGTGCCACCAGTGAGCGGACGGATGAGCAGTTCTTC.

The chain uses TRBV2 and TRBJ2-2, with a tentative D call TRBD2 (6 bases). The V gene's germline CDR1 is SNHLY and CDR2 FYNNEI. The CDR3 covers 14 residues. Trimming took 7 bases from V and 4 from J, leaving 13 bases between them. The CDR3 spells CASNRGMGTGELFF. In DNA, the CDR3 is TGTGCCAGCAACCGCGGGATGGGCACCGGGGAGCTGTTTTTT.